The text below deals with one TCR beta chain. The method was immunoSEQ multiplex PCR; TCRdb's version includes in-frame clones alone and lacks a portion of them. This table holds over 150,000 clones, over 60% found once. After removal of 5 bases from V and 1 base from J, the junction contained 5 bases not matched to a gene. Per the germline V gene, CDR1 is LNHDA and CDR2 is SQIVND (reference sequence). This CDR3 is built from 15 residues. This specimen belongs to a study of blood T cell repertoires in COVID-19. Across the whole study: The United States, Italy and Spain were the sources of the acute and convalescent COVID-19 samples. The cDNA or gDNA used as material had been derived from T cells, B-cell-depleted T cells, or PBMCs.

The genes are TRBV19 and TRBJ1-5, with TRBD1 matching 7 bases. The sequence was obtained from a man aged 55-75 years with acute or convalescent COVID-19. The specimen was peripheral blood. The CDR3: CASSLTGSSNQPQHF. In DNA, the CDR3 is TGTGCCAGTAGTTTGACAGGGAGCAGCAATCAGCCCCAGCATTTT.